The clone carrying this T cell receptor (beta chain) turned up a few times. The sample originates from a study of blood T cells in healthy people across ages. Looked up from germline, CDR1 is DFQATT and CDR2 is SNEGSKA (reference sequence). The V and J ends lost 6 bases and 2 bases, in that order; junction bases with no gene match: 3. The CDR3 is 13 residues long. Sample-barcoded 5' priming and a J-beta primer mix drove a second PCR of roughly 6 to 12 cycles. Using its own MiXCR run on the 5' RACE reads, TCRdb lists one record per CDR3 protein. This repertoire shows roughly 700,000 distinct CDR3 sequences, 45% to 50% found once; its top ten account for 25% to 35%.

The TCR was taken from a woman in her sixties in good health. The chain has TRBV20-1 and TRBJ1-1; 10 nucleotides match TRBD1. Specimen: blood. The CDR3 here is CSARTGGNTEAFF. Written as DNA, the CDR3 is TGCAGTGCCCGGACAGGGGGAAACACTGAAGCTTTCTTT.